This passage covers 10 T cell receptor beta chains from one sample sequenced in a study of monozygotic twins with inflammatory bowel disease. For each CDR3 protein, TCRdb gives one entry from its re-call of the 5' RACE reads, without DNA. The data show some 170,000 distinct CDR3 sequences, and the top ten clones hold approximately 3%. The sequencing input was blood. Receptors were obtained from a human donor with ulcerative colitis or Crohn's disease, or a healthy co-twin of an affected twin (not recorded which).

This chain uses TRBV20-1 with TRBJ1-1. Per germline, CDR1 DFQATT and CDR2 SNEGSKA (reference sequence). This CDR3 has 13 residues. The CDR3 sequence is CSAREGWNTEAFF.

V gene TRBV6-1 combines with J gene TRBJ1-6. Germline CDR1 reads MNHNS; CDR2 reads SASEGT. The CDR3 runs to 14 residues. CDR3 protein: CASRSLENNSPLHF.

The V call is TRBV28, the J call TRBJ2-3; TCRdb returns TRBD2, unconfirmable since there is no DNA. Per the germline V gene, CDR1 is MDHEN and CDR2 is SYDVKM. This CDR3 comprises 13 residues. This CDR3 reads CASSFGLAGTQYF.

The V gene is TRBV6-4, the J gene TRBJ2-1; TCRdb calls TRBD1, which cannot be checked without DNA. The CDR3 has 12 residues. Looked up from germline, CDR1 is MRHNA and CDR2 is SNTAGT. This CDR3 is CASSRRGGEQFF.

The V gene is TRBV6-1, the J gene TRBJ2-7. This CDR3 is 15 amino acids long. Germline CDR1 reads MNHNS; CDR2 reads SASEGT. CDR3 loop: CASGNKEPWTVKPYF.

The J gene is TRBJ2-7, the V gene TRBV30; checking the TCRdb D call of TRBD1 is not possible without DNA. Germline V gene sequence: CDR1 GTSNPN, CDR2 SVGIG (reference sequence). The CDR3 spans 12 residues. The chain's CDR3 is CAATPAGYEQYF.

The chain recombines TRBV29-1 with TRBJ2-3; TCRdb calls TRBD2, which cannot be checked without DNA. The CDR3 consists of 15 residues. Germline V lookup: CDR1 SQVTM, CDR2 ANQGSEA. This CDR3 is CSVFVSGRSTDTQYF.

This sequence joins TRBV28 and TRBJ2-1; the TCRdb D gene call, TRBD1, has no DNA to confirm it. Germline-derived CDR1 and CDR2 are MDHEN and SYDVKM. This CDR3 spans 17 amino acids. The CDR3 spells CASSFPQTEPNYNDQFF.

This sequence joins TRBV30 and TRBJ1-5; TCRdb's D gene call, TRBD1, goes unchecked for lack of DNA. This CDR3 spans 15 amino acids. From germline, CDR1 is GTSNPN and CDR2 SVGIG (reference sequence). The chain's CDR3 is CAWSSSDRGNQPQHF. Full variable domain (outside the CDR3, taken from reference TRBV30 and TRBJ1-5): SQTIHQWPATLVQPVGSPLSLECTVEGTSNPNLYWYRQAAGRGLQLLFYSVGIGQISSEVPQNLSASRPQDRQFILSSKKLLLSDSGFYLCAWSSSDRGNQPQHFGDGTRLSIL.

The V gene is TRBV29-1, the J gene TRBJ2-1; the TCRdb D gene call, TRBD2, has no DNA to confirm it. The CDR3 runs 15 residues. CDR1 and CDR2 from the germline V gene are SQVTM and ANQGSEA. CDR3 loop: CSVDVGVGSYNEQFF.